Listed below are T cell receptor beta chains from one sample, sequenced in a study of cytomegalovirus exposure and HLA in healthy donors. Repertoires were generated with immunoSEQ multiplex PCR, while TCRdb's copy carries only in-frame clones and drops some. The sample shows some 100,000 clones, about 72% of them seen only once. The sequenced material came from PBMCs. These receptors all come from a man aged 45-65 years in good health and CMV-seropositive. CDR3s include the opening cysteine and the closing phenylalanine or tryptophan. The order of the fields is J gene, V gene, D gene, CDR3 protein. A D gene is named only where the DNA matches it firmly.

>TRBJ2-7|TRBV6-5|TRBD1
CASSYTGQGSYEQYF
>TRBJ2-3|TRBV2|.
CASSEVVYTDTQYF
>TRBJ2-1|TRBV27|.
CASRGSSYNEQFF
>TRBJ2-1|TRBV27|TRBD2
CANSFNAAGLAPYNEQFF
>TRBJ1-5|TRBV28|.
CASSLAGDSNQPQHF
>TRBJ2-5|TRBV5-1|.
CASSTSPGLTKETQYF
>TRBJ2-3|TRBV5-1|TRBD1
CASSTGGQGSDTQYF
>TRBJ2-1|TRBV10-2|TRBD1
CASSDDRGLNNEQFF
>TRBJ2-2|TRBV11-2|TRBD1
CASSRHLRTGGHTGELFF
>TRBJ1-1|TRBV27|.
CASGRVRTEAFF
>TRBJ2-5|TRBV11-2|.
CASSQGARGGMETQYF
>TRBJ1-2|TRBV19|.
CASSAYLRGGDGYTF
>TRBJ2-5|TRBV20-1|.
CSAPSSQTQYF
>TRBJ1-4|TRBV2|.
CASNRPRGEKLFF
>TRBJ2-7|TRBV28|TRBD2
CASSYGGRSYEQYF
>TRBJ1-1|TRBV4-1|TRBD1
CASSRQGYTEAFF
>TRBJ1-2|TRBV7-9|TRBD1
CSSSPKTGDGYTF
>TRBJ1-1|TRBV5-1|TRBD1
CASSLDTGGTEAFF
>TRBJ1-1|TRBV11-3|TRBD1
CASSTRTGSNTEAFF
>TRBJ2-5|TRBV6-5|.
CASSYSPGSPGETQYF
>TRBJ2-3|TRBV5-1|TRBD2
CASRLAPLSTDTQYF
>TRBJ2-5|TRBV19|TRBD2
CASRGGETQYF
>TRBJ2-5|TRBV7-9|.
CASSLDQGTIQETQYF
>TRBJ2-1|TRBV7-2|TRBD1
CASSSVTGTANNEQFF
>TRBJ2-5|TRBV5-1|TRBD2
CASSLGVAGGPETQYF
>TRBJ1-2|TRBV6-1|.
CASSDGGQIYGYTF
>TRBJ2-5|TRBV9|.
CASSGGGGESWETQYF
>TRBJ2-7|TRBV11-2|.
CASSPVGRQGIYEQYF
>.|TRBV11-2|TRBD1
CASSSPGTGLYEQYF
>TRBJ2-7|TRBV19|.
CASSIVNSYEQYF
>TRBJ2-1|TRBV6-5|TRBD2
CASSNLAGGYNEQFF
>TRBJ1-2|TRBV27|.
CASSFASTGGYGYTF
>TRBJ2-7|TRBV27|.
CASSLLGDIYEQYF
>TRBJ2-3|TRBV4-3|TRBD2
CASSPSGGRTDTQYF
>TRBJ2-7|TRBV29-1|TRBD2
CSVLRSGRAYEQYF
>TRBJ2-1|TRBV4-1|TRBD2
CASSHPTREGANNEQFF
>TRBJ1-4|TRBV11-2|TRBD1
CASSLSGTGAEKLFF
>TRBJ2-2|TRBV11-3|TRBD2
CASSLGGLAGDFPGELFF
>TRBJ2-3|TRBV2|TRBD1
CASRYTGGTDTQYF
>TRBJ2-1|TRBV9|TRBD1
CASSVAGGQSYNEQFF
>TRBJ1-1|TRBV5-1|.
CASSPSPQGPEAFF
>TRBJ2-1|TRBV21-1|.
CASSNREGCDEQFF
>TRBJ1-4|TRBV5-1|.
CASSLTTNEKLFF
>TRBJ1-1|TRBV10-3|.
CAISDPYLTVGTEAFF
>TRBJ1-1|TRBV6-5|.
CASRPIQTGNTEAFF
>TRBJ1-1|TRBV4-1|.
CASSLERNTEAFF